Included here is one TCR beta chain sequence, with context. This clone was detected only a few times. Its antigen target is currently unknown. Nothing much larger sits one base from this clone, and base qualities are not available. Each donor gave one peripheral blood draw, approximately 120 mL on average, collected into heparinised tubes. Naive, central memory, regulatory and stem cell-like memory CD4+ T cells were sorted on a BD FACSAria II using a panel including CD45RO, CCR7, CD25, CD127, CD95 and CD27. A purity above 98% was achieved for all sorted populations. Right away, PBMCs were isolated by Lymphoprep density gradient centrifugation and were stained directly, with no culture step. To minimize batch effects, samples were stained and sorted in pairs, one healthy donor with one patient per experiment. Inclusive of the bounding cysteine and phenylalanine, the CDR3 is 15 residues long. Only the CDR3 DNA stays, 45 bases, in frame from base 1. The germline V gene provides CDR1 SGDLS and CDR2 YYNGEE. V lost 4 bases and J lost 5 bases; the stretch between them is 18 bases long.

The entire amount of isolated RNA was reverse transcribed using the High Capacity cDNA Reverse Transcription Kit, so the sequenced TCRB transcripts were expressed ones. Deep immunoSEQ sequencing was applied to naive, central memory and regulatory T cell samples, giving an average of about 3.4 million total reads per sample. Sorted cells were lysed in RLT buffer and RNA was extracted with DNase-treated RNeasy Micro or Mini kits, depending on cell number. To prevent cross-contamination, every cell subset was processed on its own, while patient and healthy donor samples were processed together. The immunoSEQ multiplex PCR was used to amplify TCRB sequences from cDNA, yielding 87-bp fragments that span the CDR3 region. The amplicons were sequenced using the Illumina HiSeq platform. The authors processed their data as follows. PCR bias was computationally corrected using synthetic template baselines, reads within Hamming distance 2 were collapsed, and singletons that could not be merged were discarded. By aligning reads against IMGT, V, D and J genes, CDR3 length, and insertions or deletions at six rearrangement sites were assigned. Clonotype counts were normalized to sorted cell number within each subset before computing true diversity and Gini coefficients with the tcR R package. The overlap coefficient, calculated on TCRB nucleotide sequences, was used to quantify repertoire sharing. Out-of-frame TCRB sequences from naive cells were analyzed as a proxy for the pre-selection repertoire. TCRdb retrieved this table from immuneACCESS and kept in-frame rearrangements only. Not all clones are present; in checked studies, unresolved V genes account for under half, and no reason is known for the remainder. V and J calls plus clone size are reproduced from that table; the DNA served to infer D and trimming. The sample table lists about 360,000 clones, 10% to 15% of them with a count of one. The ten largest clones represent 0.017% of the sample.

The source of the sample is a study of beta chain features in type 1 diabetes (dated by TCRdb to between 2017 and 2018). Notes on the research overall: Mean age, gender distribution, total cell number and subset yield did not differ between patients and healthy donors. A total of approximately 100 million sorted cells were examined across all samples, and the number of cells per subset was strongly correlated with RNA yield. The study compared TCRB repertoires of sorted circulating CD4+ T cell subsets between recently diagnosed type 1 diabetes patients and matched healthy donors. Whereas all 28 donors provided naive and central memory subsets, regulatory and stem cell-like memory subsets were isolated from just 8 patients and about 8 healthy donors.

The paper as a whole reports these results and caveats: Naive, central memory and regulatory TCRB repertoires appeared more similar among patients than among healthy donors. At VDJ recombination sites, type 1 diabetes patients had fewer insertions and more deleted nucleotides, which implies abnormalities in thymic rearrangement. PCR might favor shorter templates, but patient and control samples were amplified and corrected together, so any skew would affect both groups equally. Because cDNA was sequenced instead of genomic DNA, highly expressing activated cells could be over-represented, though the groups showed no difference in activation or CD3 levels. Because the HLA sub-analyses included only small numbers of individuals, any influence of HLA type on TCRB rearrangement was left unresolved. A moderate but significant shortening of TCRB CDR3 length was observed in type 1 diabetes patients in all four CD4+ subsets.

The chain joins TRBV9 to TRBJ2-5, with TRBD2 as a weak D call on 7 bases. Sequencing was done on a sample of naive CD4+ T cells from blood. The cell subset or site label of this sample denotes: true naive CD4+ T cells. The origin of this receptor is a man aged 18 to 30 in good health. The CDR3 reads as follows: CASSPSGGRYETQYF. The DNA sequence follows: TGTGCCAGCAGCCCATCGGGGGGCCGTTATGAGACCCAGTACTTC.